What follows are 17 T cell receptor beta chains derived from one specimen sequenced in a study of graft-versus-host responses after intestinal transplantation. Libraries were prepared by immunoSEQ multiplex PCR; TCRdb keeps only in-frame clonotypes and omits some of them. This sample has some 110,000 clones, with just under 95% found just once. Antigens of these TCRs are unknown. The sample here was unstimulated CD8+ T cells sorted from spleen or lymph node cells, taken before transplant. These receptors all stem from a human donor who was the organ donor for an intestinal transplant.

The genes are TRBV27 and TRBJ2-7; unclear D gene. Germline loops: CDR1 MNHEY, CDR2 SMNVEV (reference sequence). Trimming cost V 2 bases and J 0 bases, with 17 bases left between them. This CDR3 is 17 amino acids long. CDR3: CASSLGVSHRTSYEQYF. The DNA of the CDR3 is TGTGCCAGCAGTTTAGGGGTGAGCCATCGAACCTCCTACGAGCAGTACTTC.

This chain links TRBV5-1 with TRBJ2-7, with 7 bases fitting TRBD2. The CDR3 loop spans 15 amino acids. Germline lookup yields CDR1 SGHRS and CDR2 YFSETQ. Losses at the gene ends were 0 bases for V and 3 bases for J; bases not matched to a gene: 6. CDR3 in amino acids: CASSLVGEGRYEQYF. CDR3 DNA: TGCGCCAGCAGCTTGGTGGGGGAGGGCCGCTACGAGCAGTACTTC.

The CDR3 DNA reads as TGTGCCAGCAGGGGCATCTATGGCTACACCTTC. Translation: CASRGIYGYTF. The chain joins TRBV28 to TRBJ1-2; D gene uncertain. V dropped 6 bases and J dropped 4 bases, with 6 bases sitting between them. Germline loops: CDR1 MDHEN, CDR2 SYDVKM. The CDR3 sequence is 11 residues long.

Written as DNA, the CDR3 is TGCGCCAGCAGCTTAGCGGGAGACGGGACAGATACGCAGTATTTT. Protein sequence: CASSLAGDGTDTQYF. The chain links TRBV5-1 to TRBJ2-3, with TRBD2 matching over 8 bases. The junction had 5 bases not matched to a gene; V was cut back by 2 bases and J by 3 bases. The CDR3 totals 15 residues. The V gene's germline CDR1 is SGHRS and CDR2 YFSETQ.

A single count supports this clone. The chain has TRBV2 and TRBJ2-3; D is possibly TRBD1 (6 bases). Germline CDR1 is SNHLY and CDR2 is FYNNEI. This CDR3 has 16 amino acids. V gave up 0 bases and J gave up 4 bases, with 14 bases separating them. DNA for the CDR3: TGTGCCAGCAGTGAAGCTGCGGGCAGGGGATCAGATACGCAGTATTTT. Its translation: CASSEAAGRGSDTQYF.

J is TRBJ2-4 and V is TRBV15, with D unresolved. Germline V gene sequence: CDR1 LNHNV, CDR2 YYDKDF (reference sequence). The germline V and J ends were trimmed by 3 bases and 1 base, with 4 bases remaining between them. The CDR3 has 13 amino acids. The CDR3 protein is CATSSGAKNIQYF. The CDR3 coding sequence is TGTGCCACCAGCAGCGGGGCCAAAAACATTCAGTACTTC.

Worth noting for this clone: Distinct nucleotide sequences in the sample also encode this CDR3. The chain has TRBV7-9 and TRBJ1-1; no firm D call. The CDR3 loop spans 13 amino acids. CDR1 and CDR2 from the germline V gene are SEHNR and FQNEAQ (reference sequence). The germline V and J ends were trimmed by 6 bases and 4 bases, with 12 bases remaining between them. CDR3 nucleotides: TGTGCCAGCAGGCATCCGGTCGGCACTGAAGCTTTCTTT. Translated: CASRHPVGTEAFF.

As to this clone: The identical CDR3 is also encoded by other nucleotide sequences in the sample. The genes are TRBV7-9 and TRBJ1-4, with TRBD1 as a possible D gene (6 bases). Between the trimmed V and J ends, which lost 5 bases and 7 bases, there was a span of 14 bases. CDR3 length: 14 residues. Germline CDR1 is SEHNR and CDR2 is FQNEAQ (reference sequence). This CDR3 is CASSQGGLGEKLFF. CDR3 nucleotide sequence: TGTGCCAGCAGCCAAGGGGGGTTAGGTGAAAAACTGTTTTTT.

The chain is built from TRBV28 and TRBJ1-4, with a weak D call TRBD1 (5 bases). The CDR3 length is 16 residues. Trimming removed 6 bases from V and 3 bases from J, with 17 bases in between. Germline CDR1 reads MDHEN; CDR2 reads SYDVKM. CDR3 nucleotide sequence: TGTGCCAGCAGGCCCGTGTTGGGGGGAGCTAATGAAAAACTGTTTTTT. It yields the protein CASRPVLGGANEKLFF.

The chain employs TRBV9 and TRBJ1-1; D not certain. The germline V gene has CDR1 SGDLS and CDR2 YYNGEE. This CDR3 contains 13 residues. Trimming shortened V by 0 bases and J by 6 bases, and 9 bases separated the two germline ends. The CDR3 coding sequence is TGTGCCAGCAGCGTAGAAAACAGCGCTGAAGCTTTCTTT. This encodes CASSVENSAEAFF.

The rearrangement uses TRBV14 and TRBJ2-2; no definite D call. V lost 3 bases and J 2 bases, leaving 4 bases between the germline ends. The CDR3 runs to 13 residues. Germline V gene lookup returns CDR1 SGHDN and CDR2 FVKESK. CDR3 residues: CASSQHNTGELFF. The CDR3 region has the DNA TGTGCCAGCAGCCAGCATAACACCGGGGAGCTGTTTTTT.

This chain connects TRBV6-6 to TRBJ2-1, with a possible D match to TRBD1 (6 bases). The germline V and J ends were trimmed by 0 bases and 4 bases, with 10 bases remaining between them. This CDR3 is 15 amino acids long. The germline V gene has CDR1 MNHNY and CDR2 SVGAGI (reference sequence). CDR3 sequence: CASSYSAGVYNEQFF. The CDR3 nucleotides are TGTGCCAGCAGTTACTCGGCAGGGGTATACAATGAGCAGTTCTTC.

This clone appeared once. The CDR3 spells CASSLSQGNIYNEQFF. The CDR3 DNA sequence: TGTGCCAGCAGTCTTTCTCAGGGGAACATATACAATGAGCAGTTCTTC. This chain uses TRBV27 with TRBJ2-1; a weak D match, TRBD1 (6 bases). The CDR3 is 16 residues long. With 5 bases removed from V and 4 bases from J, the gap between germline ends came to 18 bases. The germline CDR1 and CDR2 sequences are MNHEY and SMNVEV (reference sequence).

The chain joins TRBV5-6 to TRBJ2-7; no definite D call. The CDR3 is 13 amino acids. Germline V gene lookup returns CDR1 SGHDT and CDR2 YYEEEE. Trimming cost V 1 base and J 7 bases, with 12 bases left between them. CDR3 bases: TGTGCCAGCAGCTTGAACTACGGGCGGGAGCAGTACTTC. It translates to CASSLNYGREQYF.

This sequence joins TRBV7-6 and TRBJ2-3; TRBD1 agrees at 7 bases. Germline V lookup: CDR1 SGHVS, CDR2 FNYEAQ. CDR3 length equals 15 residues. With 4 bases clipped from V and 3 bases from J, the junction kept 7 bases outside the gene matches. The CDR3 DNA sequence: TGTGCCAGCAGCTCACATCCCAGGGGGACAGATACGCAGTATTTT. Encoded protein: CASSSHPRGTDTQYF.

The count of this clone is one. The J gene is TRBJ2-7, the V gene TRBV20-1, with D tentatively TRBD2 (5 bases). The germline gives CDR1 DFQATT, CDR2 SNEGSKA (reference sequence). Between the trimmed V and J ends, which lost 8 bases and 5 bases, there was a span of 13 bases. This CDR3 is built from 11 residues. This CDR3 is CSLFDGDEQYF. The CDR3 nucleotides read TGCAGTCTCTTCGACGGGGACGAGCAGTACTTC.

As DNA, the CDR3 is TGTGCCAGCAGTTACTCTCAGGGGGCGAATGAGCAGTTCTTC. Encoded protein: CASSYSQGANEQFF. The chain has TRBV6-5 and TRBJ2-1; 8 nucleotides line up with TRBD1. The V gene's germline CDR1 is MNHEY and CDR2 SVGAGI. J gave up 7 bases and V 0 bases, and 2 bases lay outside the gene matches. The CDR3 totals 14 residues.